Following are 12 T cell receptor beta chains from one sample sequenced in a study of cytomegalovirus exposure and HLA in healthy donors. Vbeta (60) and Jbeta (13) primers were used in the PCR. Measured with immunoSEQ multiplex PCR; TCRdb has only the in-frame clones, and not every one. The sample lists approximately 150,000 clones; about two thirds were seen once. Sequencing was performed on PBMCs. The receptors here all came from a man between 60 and 75 years old in good health and CMV-seronegative.

CDR3 region: CASSPLIQTGGGNTIYF. CDR3 in DNA: TGTGCCAGCTCACCACTCATACAAACAGGGGGAGGAAACACCATATATTTT. This chain uses TRBV18 with TRBJ1-3; 8 nucleotides align to TRBD1. The CDR3 consists of 17 residues. V shed 1 base, J shed 4 bases, and the junction held 9 bases outside the gene matches. Germline assignment: CDR1 KGHSH and CDR2 LQKENI.

This clone was picked up a small number of times. The gene calls are TRBV30 and TRBJ2-1, with 10 bases fitting TRBD2. CDR1 and CDR2 (germline): GTSNPN, SVGIG (reference sequence). The CDR3 totals 14 residues. With V trimmed by 2 bases and J by 9 bases, 7 bases remained unmatched. The CDR3 DNA sequence: TGTGCCTGGAGTACTAGCGGGAATCGGGGTGAGCAGTTCTTC. It specifies CAWSTSGNRGEQFF. The full variable domain, in which reference TRBV30 and TRBJ2-1 provide the parts outside the CDR3, is SQTIHQWPATLVQPVGSPLSLECTVEGTSNPNLYWYRQAAGRGLQLLFYSVGIGQISSEVPQNLSASRPQDRQFILSSKKLLLSDSGFYLCAWSTSGNRGEQFFGPGTRLTVL.

The chain has TRBV5-1 and TRBJ2-5, with 7 bases matching TRBD1. The DNA end is more similar to TRBJ2-7, so the J call may be wrong. Germline V lookup: CDR1 SGHRS, CDR2 YFSETQ. The CDR3 sequence is 14 residues long. CDR3 nucleotides: TGCGCCAGCAGCTTGCGACAGGGCTCCTACGAGCAGTACTTC. Its protein product is CASSLRQGSYEQYF.

J is TRBJ2-7 and V is TRBV5-1, with TRBD2 matching over 15 bases. This CDR3 region has 17 residues. J lost 0 bases, V lost 4 bases, and 5 bases had no gene match. Per the germline V gene, CDR1 is SGHRS and CDR2 is YFSETQ. DNA of the CDR3: TGCGCCAGCAGCCCCTGGACTAGCGGGAGGGCCTCCTACGAGCAGTACTTC. Amino acid sequence: CASSPWTSGRASYEQYF.

This chain links TRBV14 with TRBJ1-1; 9 bases fit TRBD1. Trimming took 4 bases from V and 0 from J; bases not matched to a gene: 9. Germline CDR1 is SGHDN and CDR2 is FVKESK. This CDR3 comprises 17 residues. CDR3 sequence reads: CASSPERQGVLNTEAFF. The CDR3 nucleotides are TGTGCCAGCAGCCCAGAGAGACAGGGGGTGCTGAACACTGAAGCTTTCTTT.

The chain joins TRBV19 to TRBJ2-2; weak D call: TRBD2 (5 bases). This CDR3 contains 14 residues. Germline values: CDR1 LNHDA, CDR2 SQIVND (reference sequence). V dropped 5 bases and J dropped 3 bases, with 10 bases sitting between them. The CDR3 bases are TGTGCCAGTAGTTTAACTAGTGACACCGGGGAGCTGTTTTTT. Residues: CASSLTSDTGELFF.

The chain joins TRBV9 to TRBJ1-3; 9 bases map to TRBD1. From germline, CDR1 is SGDLS and CDR2 YYNGEE. Trimming took 4 bases from V and 7 from J; bases not matched to a gene: 12. The CDR3 spans 16 residues. CDR3 bases: TGTGCCAGCAGCCCCTACCCGGACAGGGGTAGTAACACCATATATTTT. Translated, it gives CASSPYPDRGSNTIYF.

The chain recombines TRBV7-2 with TRBJ2-7; D is perhaps TRBD2 (5 bases). The germline gives CDR1 SGHTA, CDR2 FQGNSA. Trimming removed 6 bases from V and 5 bases from J, with 14 bases in between. The CDR3 extends over 13 amino acids. As DNA, the CDR3 is TGTGCCAGCAGTAGTAGGACGCGGGACGAGCAGTACTTC. Translated: CASSSRTRDEQYF.

J is TRBJ2-5 and V is TRBV5-1, with 10 bases matching TRBD2. The V segment lost 0 bases and the J segment 2 bases; nucleotides outside the gene matches: 4. CDR1 and CDR2 from the germline V gene are SGHRS and YFSETQ. The CDR3 length is 16 residues. The CDR3 DNA reads TGCGCCAGCAGCTTGGAGTTAGCGGGGGGACAAGAGACCCAGTACTTC. As protein: CASSLELAGGQETQYF.

The chain links TRBV7-6 to TRBJ2-1; 8 bases fit TRBD2. The V gene's germline CDR1 is SGHVS and CDR2 FNYEAQ. This CDR3 has 15 residues. The trim removed 4 bases at V and 6 bases at J, leaving 8 bases unmatched. CDR3 loop: CASSSSSGWVNEQFF. The CDR3 coding sequence is TGTGCCAGCAGCTCATCTAGCGGGTGGGTCAATGAGCAGTTCTTC.

The chain recombines TRBV5-1 with TRBJ2-4, with 7 positions matching TRBD2. Germline CDR1 SGHRS, CDR2 YFSETQ. This CDR3 is built from 15 residues. V gave up 0 bases and J gave up 3 bases; unmatched junction bases: 3. DNA of the CDR3: TGCGCCAGCAGCTTGGTTGGGGGGGTCAAAAACATTCAGTACTTC. This gives the protein CASSLVGGVKNIQYF. Variable domain in full (rest from reference TRBV5-1 and TRBJ2-4): KAGVTQTPRYLIKTRGQQVTLSCSPISGHRSVSWYQQTPGQGLQFLFEYFSETQRNKGNFPGRFSGRQFSNSRSEMNVSTLELGDSALYLCASSLVGGVKNIQYFGAGTRLSVL.

The count of this clone is one. The gene calls are TRBV5-4 and TRBJ2-7; 11 bases map to TRBD2. The V and J ends lost 0 bases and 4 bases, in that order; junction bases with no gene match: 6. In germline, CDR1 is SGHNT, CDR2 YYREEE (reference sequence). This CDR3 has 16 amino acids. CDR3 DNA: TGTGCCAGCAGCTTGGGCGGGCTAGCGGGAGGTTACGAGCAGTACTTC. Residues: CASSLGGLAGGYEQYF.